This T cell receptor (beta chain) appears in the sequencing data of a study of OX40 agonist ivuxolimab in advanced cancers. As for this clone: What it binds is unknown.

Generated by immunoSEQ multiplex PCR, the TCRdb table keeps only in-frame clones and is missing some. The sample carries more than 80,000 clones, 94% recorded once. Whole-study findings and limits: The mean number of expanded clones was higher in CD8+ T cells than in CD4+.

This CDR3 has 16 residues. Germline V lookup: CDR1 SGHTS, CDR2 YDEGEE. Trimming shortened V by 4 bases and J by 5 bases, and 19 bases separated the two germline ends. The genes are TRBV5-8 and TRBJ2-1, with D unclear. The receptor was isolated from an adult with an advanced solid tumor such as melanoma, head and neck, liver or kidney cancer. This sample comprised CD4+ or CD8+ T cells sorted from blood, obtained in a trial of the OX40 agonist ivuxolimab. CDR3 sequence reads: CASSPLTPTANNEQFF. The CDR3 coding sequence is TGTGCCAGCAGCCCTCTTACGCCGACTGCTAACAATGAGCAGTTCTTC.